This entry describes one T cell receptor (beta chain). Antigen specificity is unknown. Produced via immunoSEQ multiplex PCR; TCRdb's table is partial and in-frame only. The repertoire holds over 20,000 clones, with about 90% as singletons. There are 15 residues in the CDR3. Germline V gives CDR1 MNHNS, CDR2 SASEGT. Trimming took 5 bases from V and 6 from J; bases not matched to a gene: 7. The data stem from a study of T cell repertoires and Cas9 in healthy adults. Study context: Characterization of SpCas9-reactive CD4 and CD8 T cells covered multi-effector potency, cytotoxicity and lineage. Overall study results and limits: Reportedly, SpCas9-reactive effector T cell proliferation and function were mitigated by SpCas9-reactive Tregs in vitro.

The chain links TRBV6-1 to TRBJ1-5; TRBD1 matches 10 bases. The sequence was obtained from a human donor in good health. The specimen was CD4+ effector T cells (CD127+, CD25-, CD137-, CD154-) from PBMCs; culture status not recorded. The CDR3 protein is CASSFQGQGSQPQHF. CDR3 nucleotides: TGTGCCAGCAGTTTCCAGGGACAGGGGAGTCAGCCCCAGCATTTT.